The present T cell receptor beta chain was sequenced within a study of blood T cell repertoires in COVID-19. Overall study context: The samples span acute and convalescent COVID-19 from the United States, Italy and Spain. Nucleic acid was either cDNA or gDNA, and it came from T cells, B-cell-depleted T cells, or PBMCs.

With V trimmed by 6 bases and J by 4 bases, 9 bases remained unmatched. The CDR3 extends over 15 amino acids. Looked up from germline, CDR1 is MNHEY and CDR2 is SVGAGI. Methods used by the authors: From reference gene primer amplification, estimates of nucleated cell counts were derived. Sequencing was performed with immunoSEQ multiplex PCR; in TCRdb, only in-frame clones are kept and a portion is missing. The DNA gave D and trimming, while V, J and clone size come from that table. The data show 300,000 to 350,000 clones, around 91% seen once. The chain carries TRBV6-5 and TRBJ1-2; TRBD1 matches at 9 bases. The origin of this receptor is a woman aged 18-29 years who had recovered from COVID-19. Sequencing was performed on peripheral blood. The CDR3 nucleotides read TGTGCCAGCAGCCGTCAGACAGGGGGTATCTATGGCTACACCTTC. It encodes CASSRQTGGIYGYTF.